These 32 T cell receptor beta chains share one sample of origin, sequenced in a study of blood T cell repertoires in COVID-19. Some clones are missing from TCRdb's copy, which holds only in-frame ones; the method was immunoSEQ multiplex PCR. The data show over 200,000 clones, 88% seen once. Sample: peripheral blood. The source is a human donor in a cohort sampled during active COVID-19.

The rearrangement uses TRBV5-6 and TRBJ2-7; D not certain. Deletions cut 0 bases from V and 0 bases from J, with 7 bases between. Germline values: CDR1 SGHDT, CDR2 YYEEEE. The CDR3 runs to 14 residues. In DNA form, the CDR3 reads TGTGCCAGCAGCTTGGTCTTTAGCTCCTACGAGCAGTACTTC. Its protein is CASSLVFSSYEQYF.

CDR3 in amino acids: CASSPRGTSGSEQFF. The CDR3 DNA reads TGTGCCAGCTCACCACGAGGGACTAGCGGGAGTGAGCAGTTCTTC. The chain combines TRBV18 with TRBJ2-1; 14 positions agree with TRBD2. Germline V gene data show CDR1 as KGHSH and CDR2 as LQKENI. V lost 1 base and J lost 9; bases outside the gene matches: 2. The length of the CDR3 is 15 residues.

The chain couples TRBV18 to TRBJ2-5; 8 positions agree with TRBD2. V lost 2 bases to trimming and J lost 2 bases; unmatched junction nucleotides: 7. CDR3 length equals 16 residues. CDR1 is KGHSH, CDR2 LQKENI, per germline. The DNA of the CDR3 is TGTGCCAGCTCACCAGGGCGGACTAGCACACAAGAGACCCAGTACTTC. Residues: CASSPGRTSTQETQYF.

The chain employs TRBV6-5 and TRBJ1-1, with D tentatively TRBD1 (5 bases). CDR1 and CDR2 (germline): MNHEY, SVGAGI. The CDR3 spans 15 residues. Trimming shortened V by 2 bases and J by 4 bases, and 14 bases separated the two germline ends. In DNA, the CDR3 is TGTGCCAGCAGTTACGCGGGGGAAGGTTTCACTGAAGCTTTCTTT. Translation gives CASSYAGEGFTEAFF.

The chain carries TRBV18 and TRBJ2-7, with TRBD2 identical over 7 bases. The germline V gene has CDR1 KGHSH and CDR2 LQKENI. Germline trimming cut 3 bases from V and 3 bases from J; bases unmatched to any gene: 14. The CDR3 sequence is 17 residues long. CDR3 amino acids: CASSPQTPTSEIYEQYF. The CDR3 nucleotides read TGTGCCAGCTCACCCCAGACGCCTACTAGCGAGATCTACGAGCAGTACTTC.

V is TRBV15 and J is TRBJ1-2; 7 nucleotides line up with TRBD1. V dropped 3 bases and J dropped 4; count of bases not matched to a gene: 17. From germline, CDR1 is LNHNV and CDR2 YYDKDF (reference sequence). CDR3 length: 18 residues. CDR3 coding DNA: TGTGCCACCAGCAGCCTCAGGGGGACAGTCAAACAACTCTATGGCTACACCTTC. Translation: CATSSLRGTVKQLYGYTF. The entire variable domain, with the rest obtained from reference TRBV15 and TRBJ1-2, is as follows: DAMVIQNPRYQVTQFGKPVTLSCSQTLNHNVMYWYQQKSSQAPKLLFHYYDKDFNNEADTPDNFQSRRPNTSFCFLDIRSPGLGDTAMYLCATSSLRGTVKQLYGYTFGSGTRLTVV.

The chain links TRBV5-1 to TRBJ1-1, with 8 bases that match TRBD1. Germline V gene data show CDR1 as SGHRS and CDR2 as YFSETQ. The CDR3 covers 13 residues. J was trimmed by 5 bases and V by 3 bases; bases with no gene match: 3. The CDR3 spells CASSSTGETEAFF. In DNA, the CDR3 is TGCGCCAGCAGCTCGACAGGGGAGACTGAAGCTTTCTTT.

The chain carries TRBV7-9 and TRBJ1-5; D not certain. Deletions cut 1 base from V and 2 bases from J, with 6 bases between. The CDR3 covers 14 residues. CDR1 is SEHNR and CDR2 is FQNEAQ in the germline V gene (reference sequence). DNA for the CDR3: TGTGCCAGCAGCTTAGGGGCAGGCAATCAGCCCCAGCATTTT. Translated: CASSLGAGNQPQHF.

This chain links TRBV3-1 (or the pseudogene TRBV3-2) with TRBJ1-2; D possibly corresponds to TRBD1 (5 bases). This CDR3 is built from 12 residues. Trimming stripped 3 bases from V and 6 bases from J, with 8 bases between. Germline CDR1 and CDR2: LGHDT and YNNKEL (reference sequence). CDR3 residues: CASSQTENGYTF. The DNA of the CDR3 is TGTGCCAGCAGCCAGACAGAGAATGGCTACACCTTC.

The genes are TRBV10-3 and TRBJ2-1; a weak D match, TRBD1 (6 bases). The CDR3 length is 13 residues. V was trimmed by 4 bases and J by 9 bases, leaving 13 bases between them. Germline CDR1 is ENHRY and CDR2 is SYGVKD. CDR3 region: CAISGQGQGEQFF. The CDR3 region has the DNA TGTGCCATCAGTGGGCAGGGACAAGGTGAGCAGTTCTTC.

V and J are TRBV5-8 and TRBJ2-1, with TRBD2 matching 9 bases. Per the germline V gene, CDR1 is SGHTS and CDR2 is YDEGEE. Trimming took 5 bases from V and 15 from J; bases not matched to a gene: 6. The CDR3 loop spans 11 amino acids. Here the CDR3 DNA reads TGTGCCAGCAGGGCTAGCGGGAATAGGTTCTTC. Its translation: CASRASGNRFF.

The gene calls are TRBV5-1 and TRBJ2-1; D not certain. The V and J ends lost 0 bases and 8 bases respectively, with 9 bases between them. The CDR3 loop spans 13 amino acids. Germline V gene sequence: CDR1 SGHRS, CDR2 YFSETQ. This chain's CDR3 is CASSLALRDEQFF. CDR3 coding DNA: TGCGCCAGCAGCTTGGCCCTGAGAGATGAGCAGTTCTTC. Full variable domain (rest looked up from reference TRBV5-1 and TRBJ2-1): KAGVTQTPRYLIKTRGQQVTLSCSPISGHRSVSWYQQTPGQGLQFLFEYFSETQRNKGNFPGRFSGRQFSNSRSEMNVSTLELGDSALYLCASSLALRDEQFFGPGTRLTVL.

This chain uses TRBV2 with TRBJ1-6; 7 nucleotides line up with TRBD1. Germline values: CDR1 SNHLY, CDR2 FYNNEI. The CDR3 is 15 residues long. With 2 bases clipped from V and 8 bases from J, the junction kept 6 bases outside the gene matches. The CDR3 bases are TGTGCCAGCAGTGAATTGGTCCAGGGGGATTCACCCCTCCACTTT. Amino acids: CASSELVQGDSPLHF. Drawing the rest from reference TRBV2 and TRBJ1-6, the complete variable domain is EPEVTQTPSHQVTQMGQEVILRCVPISNHLYFYWYRQILGQKVEFLVSFYNNEISEKSEIFDDQFSVERPDGSNFTLKIRSTKLEDSAMYFCASSELVQGDSPLHFGNGTRLTVT.

V gene TRBV18 combines with J gene TRBJ2-7; 10 bases map to TRBD2. Germline V CDR1 and CDR2: KGHSH, LQKENI. This CDR3 region has 14 residues. V shed 4 bases and J 4 bases; nucleotides not matched to a gene: 4. The CDR3 region has the DNA TGTGCCAGCTCACAAGGGACTAGCGTGTACGAGCAGTACTTC. It specifies CASSQGTSVYEQYF.

This clone showed up just once. Other DNA sequences in this specimen translate into the identical CDR3. The chain is built from TRBV5-1 and TRBJ2-6; the D gene is possibly TRBD1 (5 bases). CDR1 is SGHRS and CDR2 is YFSETQ in the germline V gene. Trimming stripped 4 bases from V and 0 bases from J, with 8 bases between. The CDR3 totals 15 residues. CDR3 region: CASSLDSSGANVLTF. The CDR3, as DNA: TGCGCCAGCAGCCTTGACAGCTCTGGGGCCAACGTCCTGACTTTC.

The chain employs TRBV3-1 (or the pseudogene TRBV3-2) and TRBJ2-4; 11 positions match TRBD2. Looked up from germline, CDR1 is LGHDT and CDR2 is YNNKEL (reference sequence). With V trimmed by 3 bases and J by 6 bases, 7 bases remained unmatched. The CDR3 spans 16 residues. CDR3 coding DNA: TGTGCCAGCAGCCAGGCGGGACTAGCGGTACCAAACATTCAGTACTTC. Translation: CASSQAGLAVPNIQYF.

The chain uses TRBV21-1 and TRBJ2-2; the table names TRBD2, a call not compared with the DNA. TRBV21-1 is a pseudogene segment. CDR3 size: 16 residues. CDR3 sequence reads: CASSKWTLPITGELFF. Here the CDR3 DNA reads TGTGCCAGCAGCAAATGGACTCTACCCATCACCGGGGAGCTGTTTTTT.

The rearrangement joins TRBV9 to TRBJ2-5; TRBD2 matches 10 bases. This CDR3 is 16 amino acids long. V shed 3 bases, J shed 2 bases, and the junction held 7 bases outside the gene matches. Germline loops: CDR1 SGDLS, CDR2 YYNGEE. CDR3 sequence reads: CASSGELAGVQETQYF. For the CDR3, the DNA is TGTGCCAGCAGCGGGGAGCTAGCGGGGGTTCAAGAGACCCAGTACTTC.

The chain employs TRBV4-3 and TRBJ2-7; a weak D match, TRBD1 (6 bases). Trimming removed 0 bases from V and 2 bases from J, with 11 bases in between. The CDR3 loop spans 15 amino acids. Germline V gene lookup returns CDR1 LGHNA and CDR2 YSLEER. CDR3: CASSQDWTATYEQYF. The CDR3 DNA reads as TGCGCCAGCAGCCAAGATTGGACAGCTACCTACGAGCAGTACTTC.

The genes are TRBV28 and TRBJ1-6; 8 bases line up with TRBD1. The CDR3 runs 16 residues. V was pared by 6 bases and J by 14 bases, with 18 bases of the junction left unmatched. Per germline, CDR1 MDHEN and CDR2 SYDVKM. As DNA, the CDR3 is TGTGCCAGCAGAACGACAGGGGAGGGGACGAGCTCGACCCTCCACTTT. The encoded protein is CASRTTGEGTSSTLHF.

The CDR3 here is CASRQGSSGANVLTF. Here the CDR3 DNA reads TGTGCCAGTAGGCAGGGGAGCTCTGGGGCCAACGTCCTGACTTTC. V usage is TRBV19 and J usage is TRBJ2-6, with a tentative D call TRBD1 (6 bases). Germline CDR1 LNHDA, CDR2 SQIVND (reference sequence). The ends were cut back, 6 bases at V and 0 bases at J, with 9 bases in the middle. CDR3 length: 15 amino acids.

This clone showed up just a few times. J is TRBJ2-7 and V is TRBV5-8; D uncertain. The V gene's germline CDR1 is SGHTS and CDR2 YDEGEE. CDR3 size: 14 residues. V lost 0 bases and J 4 bases, leaving 11 bases between the germline ends. The chain's CDR3 is CASSLAGLSYEQYF. CDR3 DNA: TGTGCCAGCAGCTTGGCAGGTCTTAGTTACGAGCAGTACTTC.

V gene TRBV4-2 combines with J gene TRBJ2-3; D is perhaps TRBD2 (5 bases). CDR1 and CDR2 from the germline V gene are LGHNA and YNFKEQ. CDR3 length equals 18 residues. V was pared by 0 bases and J by 0 bases, with 16 bases between. The CDR3 DNA follows: TGTGCCAGCAGCCAAGATGGTCCCGGGAAATCTAGCACAGATACGCAGTATTTT. Translating it yields CASSQDGPGKSSTDTQYF.

The V call is TRBV20-1, the J call TRBJ2-7; D perhaps matches TRBD1 (6 bases). Germline V gene lookup returns CDR1 DFQATT and CDR2 SNEGSKA (reference sequence). V was clipped by 8 bases and J by 5 bases, with 13 bases between them. There are 11 residues in the CDR3. The CDR3 reads CSPTQGNEQYF. The CDR3 coding sequence is TGCAGTCCCACACAGGGAAACGAGCAGTACTTC.

This rearrangement joins TRBV6-1 to TRBJ2-7; TRBD2 aligns across 11 bases. Losses at the gene ends were 2 bases for V and 0 bases for J; bases not matched to a gene: 12. The CDR3 length is 19 residues. Germline assignment: CDR1 MNHNS and CDR2 SASEGT. The CDR3 sequence: CASSEIPRVAGGPSYEQYF. In DNA form, the CDR3 reads TGTGCCAGCAGTGAAATCCCCAGGGTAGCGGGAGGGCCCTCCTACGAGCAGTACTTC.

The chain links TRBV30 to TRBJ1-5, with 8 bases matching TRBD1. The CDR3 extends over 14 amino acids. V gave up 3 bases and J gave up 7 bases; unmatched junction bases: 8. The germline V gene encodes CDR1 GTSNPN and CDR2 SVGIG (reference sequence). The CDR3: CAWSFGQGWQPQHF. The CDR3 bases are TGTGCCTGGAGCTTCGGACAGGGCTGGCAGCCCCAGCATTTT. Based on the CDR3 plus reference TRBV30 and TRBJ1-5, the full variable domain is SQTIHQWPATLVQPVGSPLSLECTVEGTSNPNLYWYRQAAGRGLQLLFYSVGIGQISSEVPQNLSASRPQDRQFILSSKKLLLSDSGFYLCAWSFGQGWQPQHFGDGTRLSIL.

V gene TRBV6-5 combines with J gene TRBJ2-7; tentative D call: TRBD1 (5 bases). The CDR3 runs to 13 residues. Per the germline V gene, CDR1 is MNHEY and CDR2 is SVGAGI. V gave up 2 bases and J gave up 4 bases, with 9 bases separating them. The CDR3 spells CASSYGAGYEQYF. The CDR3 bases are TGTGCCAGCAGTTACGGGGCTGGGTACGAGCAGTACTTC.

This chain uses TRBV6-5 with TRBJ1-1, with no clear D. The V gene's germline CDR1 is MNHEY and CDR2 SVGAGI. This CDR3 comprises 11 residues. Trimming cost V 7 bases and J 8 bases, with 11 bases left between them. CDR3 sequence: CASNYRGEAFF. The CDR3 region has the DNA TGTGCCAGCAATTATAGAGGGGAAGCTTTCTTT.

The DNA of the CDR3 is TGTGCCAGCAGCTTAGATCTACTAACACGACGGATCCCTTGGAACACTGAAGCTTTCTTT. Its translation is CASSLDLLTRRIPWNTEAFF. The chain employs TRBV11-2 and TRBJ1-1; D is unresolved. CDR1 is SGHAT and CDR2 is FQNNGV in the germline V gene. This CDR3 is built from 20 residues. V lost 0 bases and J 1 base, leaving 24 bases between the germline ends.

The rearrangement joins TRBV11-3 to TRBJ2-1, with 10 positions matching TRBD2. Trimming at V came to 5 bases and at J to 8 bases, leaving 6 bases not matched to a gene. CDR1 and CDR2 (germline): SGHNT, YENEEA. The CDR3 sequence is 14 residues long. Here the CDR3 reads CASSLGLAGDEQFF. CDR3 DNA sequence: TGTGCCAGCAGCCTGGGCCTAGCGGGAGATGAGCAGTTCTTC.

This CDR3 reads CASSLVAGGYEQYF. CDR3 nucleotides: TGTGCCAGCAGCTTAGTGGCGGGAGGCTACGAGCAGTACTTC. The genes are TRBV7-9 and TRBJ2-7, with 8 bases aligning to TRBD2. This CDR3 is 14 amino acids long. V lost 1 base, J lost 3 bases, and 2 bases stayed unmatched. Germline V gene data show CDR1 as SEHNR and CDR2 as FQNEAQ (reference sequence).

V usage is TRBV28 and J usage is TRBJ2-7, with D maybe TRBD1 (5 bases). V was pared by 11 bases and J by 4 bases, with 12 bases between. This CDR3 contains 11 residues. Germline assignment: CDR1 MDHEN and CDR2 SYDVKM. The CDR3 reads CAARTQYEQYF. In nucleotides, the CDR3 is TGTGCCGCACGGACACAATACGAGCAGTACTTC.